The text below deals with one T cell receptor (beta chain). These data belong to a study of cytomegalovirus exposure and HLA in healthy donors. This CDR3 has 14 residues. V dropped 7 bases and J dropped 0 bases, with 10 bases sitting between them. In germline, CDR1 is MNHNS, CDR2 SASEGT. The PCR employed 60 Vbeta primers together with 13 Jbeta primers. Sequencing used immunoSEQ multiplex PCR; TCRdb keeps in-frame clones, though not all of them. This table holds tens of thousands of clones, around 80% found once. The sequence derives from a male donor in good health and CMV-seropositive. The chain employs TRBV6-1 and TRBJ2-1; D call uncertain. The source material was PBMCs. The CDR3 DNA is TGTGCCAGCAAATCGAGCGTCTCCTACAATGAGCAGTTCTTC. Protein sequence: CASKSSVSYNEQFF.